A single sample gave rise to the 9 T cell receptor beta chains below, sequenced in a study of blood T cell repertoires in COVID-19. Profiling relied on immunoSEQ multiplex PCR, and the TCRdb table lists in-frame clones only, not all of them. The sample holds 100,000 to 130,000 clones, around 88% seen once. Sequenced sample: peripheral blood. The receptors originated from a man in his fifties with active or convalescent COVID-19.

CDR3 in amino acids: CASSVDVGEDTGELFF. CDR3 sequence (DNA): TGTGCCAGCAGCGTAGATGTGGGAGAGGACACCGGGGAGCTGTTTTTT. This chain uses TRBV9 with TRBJ2-2; possibly TRBD2 for D (5 bases). V gave up 0 bases and J gave up 3 bases, with 12 bases separating them. The CDR3 loop spans 16 amino acids. Germline-derived CDR1 and CDR2 are SGDLS and YYNGEE.

CDR3 residues: CASSLHAGTGGFYGYTF. As DNA, the CDR3 is TGTGCCAGCAGCTTACATGCCGGGACAGGGGGGTTCTATGGCTACACCTTC. This chain joins TRBV7-2 and TRBJ1-2; 11 nucleotides agree with TRBD1. The CDR3 is 17 residues long. Germline lookup yields CDR1 SGHTA and CDR2 FQGNSA. J gave up 4 bases and V 2 bases, and 9 bases lay outside the gene matches.

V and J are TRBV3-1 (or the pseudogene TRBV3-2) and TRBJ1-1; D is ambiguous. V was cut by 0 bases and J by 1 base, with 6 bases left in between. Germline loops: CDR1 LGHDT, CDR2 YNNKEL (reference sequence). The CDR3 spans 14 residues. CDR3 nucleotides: TGTGCCAGCAGCCAAGATCTGAGGAACACTGAAGCTTTCTTT. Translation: CASSQDLRNTEAFF.

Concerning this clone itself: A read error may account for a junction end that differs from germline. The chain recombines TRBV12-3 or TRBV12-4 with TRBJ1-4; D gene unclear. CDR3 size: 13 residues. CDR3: CATSLREGEKLFF. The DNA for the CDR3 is TGTGCCACCAGTTTAAGGGAGGGCGAAAAACTGTTTTTT.

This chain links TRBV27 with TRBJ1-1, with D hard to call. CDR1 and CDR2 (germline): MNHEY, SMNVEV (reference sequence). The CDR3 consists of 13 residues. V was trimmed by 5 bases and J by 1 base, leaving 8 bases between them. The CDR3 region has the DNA TGTGCCAGCAGTCGCTCAGGGAACACTGAAGCTTTCTTT. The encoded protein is CASSRSGNTEAFF.

The CDR3 bases are TGTGCCAGCAGCCGAGGACAATCTGGCAATCAGCCCCAGCATTTT. Translating gives CASSRGQSGNQPQHF. The V gene is TRBV3-1 (or the pseudogene TRBV3-2), the J gene TRBJ1-5; D is possibly TRBD1 (5 bases). Per germline, CDR1 LGHDT and CDR2 YNNKEL (reference sequence). V lost 4 bases and J 2 bases, leaving 12 bases between the germline ends. CDR3 length: 15 residues.

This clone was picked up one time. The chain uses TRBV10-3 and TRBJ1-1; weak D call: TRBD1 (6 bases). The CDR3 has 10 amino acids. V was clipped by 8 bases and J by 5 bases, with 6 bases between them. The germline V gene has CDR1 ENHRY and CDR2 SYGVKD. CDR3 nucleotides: TGTGCCATCGGGACAACTGAAGCTTTCTTT. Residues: CAIGTTEAFF.

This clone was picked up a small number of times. CDR3 nucleotide sequence: TGTGCCAGCGCGACAGTCGCTTCGTCTGGAAACACCATATATTTT. Translating gives CASATVASSGNTIYF. The chain combines TRBV28 with TRBJ1-3, with a weak D call TRBD1 (5 bases). CDR1 and CDR2 (germline): MDHEN, SYDVKM. With 8 bases removed from V and 1 base from J, the gap between germline ends came to 15 bases. The length of the CDR3 is 15 residues.

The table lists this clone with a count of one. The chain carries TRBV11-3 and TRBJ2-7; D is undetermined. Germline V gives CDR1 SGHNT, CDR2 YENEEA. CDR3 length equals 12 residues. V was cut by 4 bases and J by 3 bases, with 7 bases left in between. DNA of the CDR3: TGTGCCAGCAGCTCCGACAACTACGAGCAGTACTTC. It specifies CASSSDNYEQYF.